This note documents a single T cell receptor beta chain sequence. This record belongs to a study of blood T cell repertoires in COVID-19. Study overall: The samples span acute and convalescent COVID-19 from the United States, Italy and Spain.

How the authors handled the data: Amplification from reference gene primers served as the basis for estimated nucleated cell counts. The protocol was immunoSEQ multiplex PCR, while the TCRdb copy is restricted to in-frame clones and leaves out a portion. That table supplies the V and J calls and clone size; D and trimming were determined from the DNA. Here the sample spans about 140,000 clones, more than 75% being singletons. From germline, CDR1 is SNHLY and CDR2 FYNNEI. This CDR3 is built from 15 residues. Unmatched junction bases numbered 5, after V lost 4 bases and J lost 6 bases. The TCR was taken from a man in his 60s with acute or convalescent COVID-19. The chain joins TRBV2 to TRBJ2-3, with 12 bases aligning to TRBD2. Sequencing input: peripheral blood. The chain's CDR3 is CASSGASGRGDTQYF. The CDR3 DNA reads TGTGCCAGCAGTGGGGCTAGCGGGAGGGGGGATACGCAGTATTTT. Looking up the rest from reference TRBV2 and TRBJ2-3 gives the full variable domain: EPEVTQTPSHQVTQMGQEVILRCVPISNHLYFYWYRQILGQKVEFLVSFYNNEISEKSEIFDDQFSVERPDGSNFTLKIRSTKLEDSAMYFCASSGASGRGDTQYFGPGTRLTVL.